This T cell receptor beta chain originates from a study of response to subunit inactivated influenza vaccine. TCRdb fed the RT-PCR reads into MiXCR, producing one record per CDR3 protein. The table lists some 850,000 distinct CDR3 sequences, about a fifth of them singletons. On this clonotype itself: What it recognizes is unknown.

This CDR3 has 17 residues. The V end was cut by 7 bases, the J end by 1 base, with 16 bases between. Germline CDR1 and CDR2: KGHDR and SFDVKD. General study findings and limits: Authors suggested that a seasonal influenza vaccination recruits few new T cells each time.

The rearrangement uses TRBV24-1 and TRBJ2-6; TRBD2 is a possible D gene (5 bases). The specimen was PBMCs from blood, collected roughly 5 days after vaccination. The sequence derives from a man between 45 and 60 years old who received an inactivated influenza vaccine. In nucleotides, the CDR3 is TGTGCCACCAGCCCACGGGTAGGGAGTTCTGGGGCCAACGTCCTGACTTTC. Translated, it gives CATSPRVGSSGANVLTF.